This paragraph reports one T cell receptor (beta chain). The sample originates from a study of cytomegalovirus exposure and HLA in healthy donors. Trimming pared 9 bases from V and 0 bases from J, leaving 9 bases between. This CDR3 spans 13 amino acids. From germline, CDR1 is ENHRY and CDR2 SYGVKD. These donors, healthy bone marrow donors, were studied. Primers for the PCR totalled 60 Vbeta and 13 Jbeta. Assay used: immunoSEQ multiplex PCR; TCRdb lists only in-frame clones, some missing. The repertoire holds roughly 140,000 clones, with around 80% as singletons. This receptor was taken from a man younger than 40 in good health and CMV-seropositive. The genes are TRBV10-3 and TRBJ2-1; a weak D match, TRBD1 (6 bases). Sequencing was done on a sample of PBMCs. The CDR3, as DNA: TGTGCCATGAGACAGGACTCCTACAATGAGCAGTTCTTC. Translated: CAMRQDSYNEQFF.